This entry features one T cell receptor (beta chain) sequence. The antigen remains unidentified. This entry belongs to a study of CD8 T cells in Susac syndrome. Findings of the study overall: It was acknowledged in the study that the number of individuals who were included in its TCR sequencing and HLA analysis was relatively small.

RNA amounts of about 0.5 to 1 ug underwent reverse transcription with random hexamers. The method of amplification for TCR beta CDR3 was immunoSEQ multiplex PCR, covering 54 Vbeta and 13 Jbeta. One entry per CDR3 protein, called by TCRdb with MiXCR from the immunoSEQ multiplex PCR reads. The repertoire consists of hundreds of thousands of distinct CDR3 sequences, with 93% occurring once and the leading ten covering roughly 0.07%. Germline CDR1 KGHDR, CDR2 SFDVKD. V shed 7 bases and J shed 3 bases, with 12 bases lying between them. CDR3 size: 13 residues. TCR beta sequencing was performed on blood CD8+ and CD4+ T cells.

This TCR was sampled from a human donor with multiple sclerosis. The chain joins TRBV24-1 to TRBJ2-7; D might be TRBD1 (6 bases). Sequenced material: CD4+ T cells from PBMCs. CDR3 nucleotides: TGTGCCACCAGGGCTCAGGACAGCTACGAGCAGTACTTC. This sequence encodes CATRAQDSYEQYF.